These T cell receptor beta chains were read from a single sample in a study of shared clonotypes between healthy human individuals. Some clones are missing from TCRdb's copy, which holds only in-frame ones; the method was immunoSEQ multiplex PCR. The sample carries hundreds of thousands of clones, approximately 96% recorded once. Sequences were obtained from naive CD8+ T cells sorted from blood. These receptors were obtained from a woman between 25 and 40 years old in good health. Both conserved end residues are trimmed from each CDR3.

V	CDR3
TRBV19	ASSIDLAAEADTQY
TRBV5-1	ASADYNEQF
TRBV11-2	ASSSMELWGMRDNEQF
TRBV5-6	ASSPLQGSDDEQY
TRBV7-9	ASSLERDEAF
TRBV4-1	ASSQSTSGSYNEQF
TRBV27	ASSLLLAEGVNEQF
TRBV11-1	ASSGDRNQETQY
TRBV7-2	ASSFERGPYEQY
TRBV19	ASSRDGTSGRVDTGELF
TRBV28	ASRSPGQAYYEQY
TRBV7-2	ASSSATGSGNTIY
TRBV30	AFLARESGDTQY
TRBV19	ASSMGGWTEAF
TRBV19	ASSIDSEQGNNQPQH
TRBV28	ASSLLAAFSYEQY
TRBV28	ASSPTGGTDTQY
TRBV9	ASSATTVNVLT
TRBV5-4	ASSPPNLGTEAF
TRBV30	AWALFGSYEQF
TRBV30	ARTSVSGELF
TRBV4-1	ASSQGGRAGTQH
TRBV13	ASSLVGAGANNEQF
TRBV4-2	ASSRVETNEKLF
TRBV4-2	ASSQDPSGSPYEQY
TRBV7-8	ASSLPGSHEQY
TRBV11-1	ASSLGGITYNEQF
TRBV7-6	ASSLGTGGNIQY
TRBV28	ASSFEGTGLNEQF
TRBV27	ASSPGGANTEAF
TRBV11-2	ASSPQGNTGELF
TRBV6-1	ASSEGEWDGGYGYT
TRBV29-1	SVSFRDKAYEQY
TRBV28	ASRRDRGGYEQY
TRBV19	ASSIRDRGEKLF
TRBV27	ASRTGRLGQDEQY
TRBV28	ASSLAGGPDTQY
TRBV7-9	ASSPTSGGVTRYEQY
TRBV11-2	ASSLGGQGAWYEQY
TRBV29-1	SVLAGAYEQY
TRBV7-8	ASSLDRGKNTEAF
TRBV21-1	ASSGTGGFSGANVLT
TRBV28	ASSLGTSGSLETQY
TRBV27	ASSLYPARASGYEQY
TRBV18	ASSPPFRTYEQY
TRBV19	ASSVPGYAYEQY
TRBV6-6	ASSPTGDGNTIY
TRBV10-2	ASSEEPLRGRFQRNTEAF
TRBV14	ASSHAASGRGNEQF
TRBV7-9	ASSLTDGGGETQY
TRBV7-9	ASSLVTEGYEQY
TRBV18	ASSPESSSQPQH